This is a list of T cell receptor beta chains from one sample in a study of molecular identifiers for immune sequencing clone quantification. TCRdb used MiXCR to reprocess the PCR reads, holding one entry per CDR3 protein. Of about 630,000 distinct CDR3 sequences in the sample, around 25% were seen once. Material: naive CD8+ T cells from blood, with Jurkat cell RNA spiked in. Source of these receptors: a human donor in good health. Some libraries in this study had Jurkat cell RNA spiked in. Both conserved end residues are part of each CDR3. The D gene is left open where the match is weak. A clone size is listed for some rows: how often the clone was seen (once, few, many), or a class if it is expanded.

TRBV6-5	few	TRBJ1-1	NA	TGTGCCACTAGGGGGGTAGGCGCTGAAGCTTTCTTT	CATRGVGAEAFF
TRBV20-1	NA	TRBJ2-7	TRBD1	TGCAGAGCGTCGACAGGGGGGTACGAGCAGTACTTC	CRASTGGYEQYF
TRBV7-9	NA	TRBJ2-1	NA	TGTGCCAGCAGCCACCTAGAGCCCCCAGGCAATGAGCAGTTCTTC	CASSHLEPPGNEQFF
TRBV9	few	TRBJ1-1	NA	TGTGCCAGCAGCGCCTCAATCGAGATGAACACTGAAGCTTTCTTT	CASSASIEMNTEAFF
TRBV23-1	NA	TRBJ1-5	NA	TGCGCTAGCAGTAAAGATGGGGGGCCTACAGGGAATTCTGGCAATCAGCCCCAGCATTTT	CASSKDGGPTGNSGNQPQHF
TRBV19	NA	TRBJ2-6	NA	TGTGCCAGTAGTATATCAGCCTCTGGGGCCAACGTCCTGACTTTC	CASSISASGANVLTF
TRBV6-2/TRBV6-3	many	TRBJ2-3	NA	TGTGCCAGCAGTTACTCGACTGTCCCAGATACGCAGTATTTT	CASSYSTVPDTQYF
TRBV11-2	NA	TRBJ2-3	TRBD1	TGTGCCAGCAGCTCGGCAGGGGGTACAAATACGCAGTATTTT	CASSSAGGTNTQYF
TRBV7-3	few	TRBJ2-1	TRBD1	TGTGCCAGCAGCTTAGAAGCTTATCCCGGGACAGCAATTGAGCAGTTCTTC	CASSLEAYPGTAIEQFF
TRBV4-1	NA	TRBJ2-7	NA	TGCGCCAGCAGCCAAGAGTTGCGGGACGCCTCCTACGAGCAGTACTTC	CASSQELRDASYEQYF
TRBV27	few	TRBJ1-4	NA	TGTGCCAGCAGTTACAGGGAGGGTGAAAAACTGTTTTTT	CASSYREGEKLFF
TRBV4-1	NA	TRBJ2-7	NA	TGCGCCAGCAGCCAAGTGCCGACTACCTACGAGCAGTACTTC	CASSQVPTTYEQYF
TRBV4-1	many	TRBJ2-1	TRBD2	TGCGCCAGCAGCCAAGAATGGGGACTAGCGCTAGACCGGAGGTTCTTC	CASSQEWGLALDRRFF
TRBV27	few	TRBJ1-5	NA	TGTGCCAGCAGTCTGGACACCTCTCAGCCCCAGCATTTT	CASSLDTSQPQHF
TRBV30	NA	TRBJ2-5	TRBD2	TGTGCCTGGAGCAGAGTCGGGGGGCAAGAGACCCAGTACTTC	CAWSRVGGQETQYF
TRBV5-4	NA	TRBJ2-2	NA	TGTGCCAGCAGCTTGTTCGGGACGGCGAACACCGGGGAGCTGTTTTTT	CASSLFGTANTGELFF
TRBV4-3	NA	TRBJ1-1	NA	TGCGCCAGCAGCCAAAAGACAGGTAAAGCTTTCTTT	CASSQKTGKAFF
TRBV11-2	NA	TRBJ2-1	NA	TGTGCCAGCAGTTTTGCTTGGAACAATGAGCAGTTCTTC	CASSFAWNNEQFF
TRBV19	few	TRBJ1-4	NA	TGTGCCAGTAGTACGACCACCAGGGACGGAGGTGAAAAACTGTTTTTT	CASSTTTRDGGEKLFF
TRBV2	many	TRBJ2-3	TRBD2	TGTGCCAGCATTACTAGCGTGGGTGCAGATACGCAGTATTTT	CASITSVGADTQYF
TRBV10-3	many	TRBJ2-7	NA	TGTGCCATCAGTGACCCTACAGGGTTCGAGCAGTACTTC	CAISDPTGFEQYF
TRBV19	few	TRBJ1-3	NA	TGTGCCAGTAGTACGTTCCTCAACTCTGGAAACACCATATATTTT	CASSTFLNSGNTIYF
TRBV11-1	few	TRBJ1-1	TRBD1	TGTGCCAGCAGCTTAATCCCGACGGGACAGGGTGCTTCCACTGAAGCTTTCTTT	CASSLIPTGQGASTEAFF
TRBV6-2/TRBV6-3	NA	TRBJ2-5	TRBD2	TGTGCCAGCAGTTACTCCCTAGCGGGGGGCCCAGAGACCCAGTACTTC	CASSYSLAGGPETQYF
TRBV7-6	few	TRBJ2-3	NA	TGTGCCTGCAGCTTAGGTGGTACGCAGTATTTT	CACSLGGTQYF
TRBV24-1	NA	TRBJ2-1	NA	TGTGCCACCAGTGATTTGCTCCTTAACGGGGATGAGCAGTTCTTC	CATSDLLLNGDEQFF
TRBV7-9	many	TRBJ1-1	NA	TGTGCCAGCAGCTTCGTAACTTTGAACACTGAAGCTTTCTTT	CASSFVTLNTEAFF
TRBV7-3	NA	TRBJ2-5	TRBD1	TGTGCCAGCAGCCTCACTGGGACAGAGAAAGAGACCCAGTACTTC	CASSLTGTEKETQYF
TRBV21-1	once	TRBJ1-4	NA	TGTGCCAGCAGCAAAAAAACAGGGGGGCGAAAACTGTTTTTT	CASSKKTGGRKLFF
TRBV5-1	few	TRBJ1-1	NA	TGCGCCAGCAGCTTGGGGGGCTGGGACACTGAAGCTTTCTTT	CASSLGGWDTEAFF
TRBV20-1	many	TRBJ2-4	TRBD2	TGCAGTGCTAGAGATCGGCCTAGCGGGCACCTTATCAAAAACATTCAGTACTTC	CSARDRPSGHLIKNIQYF
TRBV30	many	TRBJ1-1	NA	TGTGCCTGGAGTGTACTAGGGGAAGCTTTCTTT	CAWSVLGEAFF
TRBV20-1	many	TRBJ2-7	TRBD2	TGCAGTGCTAGAGACACGCGGTCCGGGCTAGCGGGGTACGAGCAGTACTTC	CSARDTRSGLAGYEQYF
TRBV3-1	NA	TRBJ2-7	NA	TGTGCCAGCAGCCAAGTTAACGACTACGAGCAGTACTTC	CASSQVNDYEQYF
TRBV7-3	NA	TRBJ1-1	TRBD1	TGTGCCAGCAGCTTAATGGGGACAGGGGCGAGCACTGAAGCTTTCTTT	CASSLMGTGASTEAFF
TRBV20-1	many	TRBJ2-7	NA	TGCAGTGCTAGAGATCACAGGAGCTCCTACGAGCAGTACTTC	CSARDHRSSYEQYF
TRBV19	few	TRBJ2-1	NA	TGTGCCAGTAGTATCAGTTGGGGGACCTACAATGAGCAGTTCTTC	CASSISWGTYNEQFF
TRBV4-3	NA	TRBJ1-1	NA	TGCACCCGCAGCCAAGGATCCGGGACGGGGGAAGCTTTCTTT	CTRSQGSGTGEAFF
TRBV5-8	NA	TRBJ2-5	NA	TGTGCCAGCAGCTTGGCCGACGCGCAGTCCTTC	CASSLADAQSF
TRBV11-2	few	TRBJ1-1	NA	TGTGCCAGCAGCTCCCCAGATCTGGAAGCTTTCTTT	CASSSPDLEAFF
TRBV7-2	many	TRBJ2-3	TRBD1	TGTGCCAGCAGCTTATGGGACAGGGGACACACGGATACGCAGTATTTT	CASSLWDRGHTDTQYF
TRBV5-6	NA	TRBJ2-7	TRBD1	TGTGCCAGCAGCTCTACAGGGGGGCTGTCCCCCTACGAGCAGTACTTC	CASSSTGGLSPYEQYF
TRBV6-2/TRBV6-3	NA	TRBJ2-5	TRBD1	TGTGCCAGCAGTCGGGACAGGGGCTGGGCAGAGACCCAGTACTTC	CASSRDRGWAETQYF
TRBV2	NA	TRBJ1-2	NA	TGTGCCAGCAGTGAAGCGCTCCCAGATGGCTACACCTTC	CASSEALPDGYTF
TRBV7-9	many	TRBJ2-1	NA	TGTGCCAGCAGCGCCCACAGTAATGAGCAGTTCTTC	CASSAHSNEQFF
TRBV15	many	TRBJ2-3	NA	TGTGCCACCAGCAGTCAAAGGACTAGCACAGATACGCAGTATTTT	CATSSQRTSTDTQYF
TRBV7-9	many	TRBJ2-7	TRBD2	TGTGCCAGCAGCGCCTCTAGCGGGGGCCTCTACGAGCAGTACTTC	CASSASSGGLYEQYF
TRBV4-3	many	TRBJ2-3	NA	TGCGCCAGCAGCCAAGAAAGGGCCTTATTCCCCACAGATACGCAGTATTTT	CASSQERALFPTDTQYF
TRBV13	few	TRBJ1-1	TRBD1	TGTGCCAGCAGCTTAGGCCTGACAGGGTCGAACACTGAAGCTTTCTTT	CASSLGLTGSNTEAFF
TRBV2	NA	TRBJ1-2	NA	TGTGCCAGCAGGGAAACCAGCTATTACAACTATGGCTACACCTTC	CASRETSYYNYGYTF
TRBV2	many	TRBJ2-7	NA	TGTGCCAGCACACCCTCGGACAGCCTCTACGAGCAGTACTTC	CASTPSDSLYEQYF
TRBV10-3	NA	TRBJ1-1	NA	TGTGCCATCAGTGAGTCGACGGGAGGAGGTGAAGCTTTCTTT	CAISESTGGGEAFF
TRBV20-1	NA	TRBJ2-7	TRBD2	TGCAGTGCTAGGGGGACTAGCGGATTCAACGAGCAGTACTTC	CSARGTSGFNEQYF
TRBV7-3	few	TRBJ2-3	NA	TGTGCCAGCAGCTTGGGCGCGGAGGCTGGAGATACGCAGTATTTT	CASSLGAEAGDTQYF
TRBV7-9	few	TRBJ2-7	NA	TGTGCCAGCAGCTTAGCTGGGGGCGGCCCCTACGGGCAGTACTTC	CASSLAGGGPYGQYF
TRBV6-2/TRBV6-3	NA	TRBJ2-3	NA	TGTGCCAGCAGTTACAACCCCACGCAAGATACGCAGTATTTT	CASSYNPTQDTQYF
TRBV5-3	NA	TRBJ2-7	NA	TGTGCCAGCAGCTTAACCGGGACGACCTTTGAAGAGCAGTACTTC	CASSLTGTTFEEQYF
TRBV7-9	many	TRBJ1-4	TRBD1	TGTGCCAGCAGCCTGGAGGATTCCGGGACAGCCGCAGAAAAACTGTTTTTT	CASSLEDSGTAAEKLFF